Each of the 21 T cell receptor beta chains below was sequenced from the same sample in a study of blood T cell repertoires in COVID-19. Sequenced by immunoSEQ multiplex PCR; TCRdb stores in-frame clones only, minus some. The sample holds 210,000 or so clones, approximately 84% seen once. Sequencing used peripheral blood. All receptors come from an older woman with active or convalescent COVID-19.

The chain employs TRBV1 and TRBJ2-3; the table gives TRBD2 as D, unverified against the DNA. TRBV1 is a listed pseudogene. The CDR3 extends over 14 amino acids. The CDR3 is CTSSQRETADTQYF. The CDR3 region has the DNA TGCACCAGCAGTCAGCGGGAGACGGCAGATACGCAGTATTTT.

This clone was seen only a few times. The rearrangement joins TRBV10-2 to TRBJ2-7; no reliable D call. The CDR3 runs 12 residues. The germline V gene has CDR1 WSHSY and CDR2 SAAADI. The V end lost 4 bases, the J end lost 0 bases, and 4 bases lay between the germline ends. CDR3 amino acids: CASSGASYEQYF. The CDR3 DNA sequence: TGCGCCAGCAGTGGAGCCTCCTACGAGCAGTACTTC.

The gene calls are TRBV6-5 and TRBJ2-1; the D gene is possibly TRBD1 (5 bases). Germline values: CDR1 MNHEY, CDR2 SVGAGI. V lost 5 bases and J lost 7, with 15 bases in between. The CDR3 runs to 14 residues. This CDR3 reads CASSIQTDTNEQFF. The CDR3 coding sequence is TGTGCCAGCAGTATTCAGACAGACACAAATGAGCAGTTCTTC.

This chain connects TRBV27 to TRBJ1-6; D not resolved. This CDR3 region has 14 residues. With 0 bases removed from V and 8 bases from J, the gap between germline ends came to 8 bases. Germline V gene sequence: CDR1 MNHEY, CDR2 SMNVEV (reference sequence). The CDR3 nucleotides read TGTGCCAGCAGTTTATCCCCCCCTTATTCACCCCTCCACTTT. Translated, it gives CASSLSPPYSPLHF.

The J gene is TRBJ2-2, the V gene TRBV29-1; D is perhaps TRBD2 (5 bases). Deletions cut 2 bases from V and 1 base from J, with 11 bases between. CDR1 is SQVTM and CDR2 is ANQGSEA in the germline V gene. This CDR3 has 15 amino acids. The CDR3 nucleotides are TGCAGCGTTGAAAGTTTTGGAGGGAACACCGGGGAGCTGTTTTTT. This sequence encodes CSVESFGGNTGELFF.

The chain couples TRBV19 to TRBJ1-1, with a tentative D call TRBD1 (5 bases). Trimming shortened V by 3 bases and J by 6 bases, and 20 bases separated the two germline ends. CDR3 length: 16 residues. CDR1 is LNHDA and CDR2 is SQIVND in the germline V gene (reference sequence). The CDR3 DNA reads TGTGCCAGTAGTATCTGGCTCGGGACTGTTGAGGCTGAAGCTTTCTTT. Translated: CASSIWLGTVEAEAFF.

The J gene is TRBJ1-2, the V gene TRBV10-3, with D possibly TRBD1 on 6 matching bases. This CDR3 spans 13 amino acids. V lost 10 bases, J lost 4 bases, and 16 bases lay in between. Germline V gene data show CDR1 as ENHRY and CDR2 as SYGVKD. CDR3 in amino acids: CATWTETFYGYTF. The CDR3 DNA is TGTGCCACCTGGACAGAAACTTTCTATGGCTACACCTTC.

The chain employs TRBV12-3 or TRBV12-4 and TRBJ2-5, with 8 positions matching TRBD1. CDR3 length equals 13 residues. The V segment lost 5 bases and the J segment 5 bases; nucleotides outside the gene matches: 4. The CDR3, as DNA: TGTGCCAGCAGTCGGACAGGGTGGGAGACCCAGTACTTC. It translates to CASSRTGWETQYF.

V and J are TRBV7-8 and TRBJ1-3, with D possibly TRBD1 on 6 matching bases. The CDR3 runs 15 residues. Germline V gene sequence: CDR1 SGHVS, CDR2 FQNEAQ. V was shortened by 5 bases and J by 1 base, with 12 bases between the two germline ends. The chain's CDR3 is CASSRLRGSGNTIYF. CDR3 DNA: TGTGCCAGCAGCCGCCTCAGGGGATCTGGAAACACCATATATTTT. Full variable domain (remainder filled in from reference TRBV7-8 and TRBJ1-3): GAGVSQSPRYKVAKRGQDVALRCDPISGHVSLFWYQQALGQGPEFLTYFQNEAQLDKSGLPSDRFFAERPEGSVSTLKIQRTQQEDSAVYLCASSRLRGSGNTIYFGEGSWLTVV.

This clone was seen a handful of times. The chain recombines TRBV7-3 with TRBJ2-2, with D possibly matching TRBD2 (6 bases). This CDR3 spans 17 amino acids. Per germline, CDR1 SGHTA and CDR2 FQGTGA. The germline V and J ends were trimmed by 4 bases and 2 bases, with 17 bases remaining between them. CDR3 sequence: CASSSDGSWGNTGELFF. CDR3 in DNA: TGTGCCAGCAGCTCGGACGGGAGTTGGGGCAACACCGGGGAGCTGTTTTTT.

The chain is built from TRBV14 and TRBJ2-5; D unresolved. This CDR3 region has 11 residues. V lost 2 bases, J lost 7 bases, and 5 bases lay in between. Germline V gives CDR1 SGHDN, CDR2 FVKESK. The CDR3 is CASSQFGTQYF. CDR3 bases: TGTGCCAGCAGCCAATTCGGGACCCAGTACTTC. Full variable domain (remainder filled in from reference TRBV14 and TRBJ2-5): EAGVTQFPSHSVIEKGQTVTLRCDPISGHDNLYWYRRVMGKEIKFLLHFVKESKQDESGMPNNRFLAERTGGTYSTLKVQPAELEDSGVYFCASSQFGTQYFGPGTRLLVL.

The chain couples TRBV5-1 to TRBJ1-1; unclear D gene. The germline V and J ends were trimmed by 4 bases and 2 bases, with 15 bases remaining between them. CDR3 length: 15 amino acids. The germline V gene encodes CDR1 SGHRS and CDR2 YFSETQ. CDR3: CASSLQVSINTEAFF. Written as DNA, the CDR3 is TGCGCCAGCAGCCTCCAGGTATCTATCAACACTGAAGCTTTCTTT.

The chain carries TRBV27 and TRBJ2-7, with 9 bases matching TRBD2. Germline V CDR1 and CDR2: MNHEY, SMNVEV (reference sequence). The ends lost 4 bases at V and 5 bases at J; junction bases unmatched: 9. The CDR3 length is 15 residues. In nucleotides, the CDR3 is TGTGCCAGCAGTTCCGGAAGAGCGGGAGGAGACGAGCAGTACTTC. Protein sequence: CASSSGRAGGDEQYF.

The genes are TRBV5-6 and TRBJ2-7, with 9 nucleotides matching TRBD2. This CDR3 is built from 16 residues. Germline loops: CDR1 SGHDT, CDR2 YYEEEE. After removal of 3 bases from V and 2 bases from J, the junction contained 9 bases not matched to a gene. The CDR3 here is CASSSTYSGSTYEQYF. The CDR3 bases are TGTGCCAGCAGCTCAACTTATAGCGGGAGTACCTACGAGCAGTACTTC.

The sample holds one count of this clone. The chain carries TRBV28 and TRBJ2-1; D uncertain. The V gene lost 3 bases and the J gene lost 0 bases, with 3 bases spanning the gap. The CDR3 loop spans 13 amino acids. Germline V gene sequence: CDR1 MDHEN, CDR2 SYDVKM. The DNA of the CDR3 is TGTGCCAGCAGTTTGCGCTCCTACAATGAGCAGTTCTTC. Its translation is CASSLRSYNEQFF. Variable domain in full (rest from reference TRBV28 and TRBJ2-1): DVKVTQSSRYLVKRTGEKVFLECVQDMDHENMFWYRQDPGLGLRLIYFSYDVKMKEKGDIPEGYSVSREKKERFSLILESASTNQTSMYLCASSLRSYNEQFFGPGTRLTVL.

The chain is built from TRBV6-6 and TRBJ2-1, with 12 bases fitting TRBD2. V trimming: 4 bases; J trimming: 2 bases; junction bases outside the gene matches: 0. There are 15 residues in the CDR3. The germline V gene has CDR1 MNHNY and CDR2 SVGAGI (reference sequence). The chain's CDR3 is CASSWTSGTYNEQFF. The DNA of the CDR3 is TGTGCCAGCAGTTGGACTAGCGGGACCTACAATGAGCAGTTCTTC.

The chain recombines TRBV6-1 with TRBJ2-1; TRBD1 might be the D (5 bases). The length of the CDR3 is 11 residues. V was clipped by 3 bases and J by 12 bases, with 9 bases between them. In germline, CDR1 is MNHNS, CDR2 SASEGT. The CDR3 DNA reads as TGTGCCAGCAGTGAGACAGTCGTGCAGTTCTTC. Translation gives CASSETVVQFF.

This chain connects TRBV10-1 to TRBJ2-1; 9 nucleotides agree with TRBD1. The junction had 2 bases not matched to a gene; V was cut back by 3 bases and J by 2 bases. The germline gives CDR1 WNHNN, CDR2 SYGVQD (reference sequence). This CDR3 contains 15 residues. The CDR3 sequence: CASSEQGATYNEQFF. The DNA of the CDR3 is TGCGCCAGCAGTGAACAGGGGGCAACCTACAATGAGCAGTTCTTC.

The chain joins TRBV11-2 to TRBJ2-1; D perhaps matches TRBD2 (6 bases). Trimming pared 3 bases from V and 10 bases from J, leaving 13 bases between. This CDR3 is 13 amino acids long. CDR1 and CDR2 from the germline V gene are SGHAT and FQNNGV. The CDR3 DNA is TGTGCCAGCAGCTTGCGGGACCTTTCGGAGCAGTTCTTC. This gives the protein CASSLRDLSEQFF.

The gene calls are TRBV19 and TRBJ1-4; D possibly corresponds to TRBD1 (5 bases). The length of the CDR3 is 12 residues. V lost 5 bases to trimming and J lost 7 bases, with 8 bases between them. CDR1 is LNHDA and CDR2 is SQIVND in the germline V gene (reference sequence). CDR3 sequence (DNA): TGTGCCAGTAGTCGGGGGGGTGAAAAACTGTTTTTT. This encodes CASSRGGEKLFF.

The rearrangement uses TRBV20-1 and TRBJ2-6, with TRBD1 matching over 7 bases. This CDR3 has 17 amino acids. Trimming cost V 3 bases and J 1 base; bases outside gene matches: 9. Germline V gene sequence: CDR1 DFQATT, CDR2 SNEGSKA (reference sequence). CDR3 residues: CSASAGTVGSGANVLTF. In DNA form, the CDR3 reads TGCAGTGCTAGTGCCGGGACAGTTGGTTCTGGGGCCAACGTCCTGACTTTC.